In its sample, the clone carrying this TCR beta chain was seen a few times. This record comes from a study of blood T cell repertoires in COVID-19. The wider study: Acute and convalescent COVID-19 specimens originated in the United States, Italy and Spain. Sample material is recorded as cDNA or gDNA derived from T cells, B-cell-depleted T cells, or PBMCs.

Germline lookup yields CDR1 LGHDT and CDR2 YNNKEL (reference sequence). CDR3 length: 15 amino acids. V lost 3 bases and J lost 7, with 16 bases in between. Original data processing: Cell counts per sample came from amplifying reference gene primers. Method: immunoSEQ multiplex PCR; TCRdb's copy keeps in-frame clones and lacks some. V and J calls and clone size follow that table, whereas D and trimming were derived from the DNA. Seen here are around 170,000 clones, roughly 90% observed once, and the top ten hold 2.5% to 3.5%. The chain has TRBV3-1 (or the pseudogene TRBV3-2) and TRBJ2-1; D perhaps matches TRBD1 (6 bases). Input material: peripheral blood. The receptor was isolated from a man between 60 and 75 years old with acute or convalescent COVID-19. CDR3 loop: CASSHTASRGNEQFF. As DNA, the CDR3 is TGTGCCAGCAGCCACACCGCGTCCAGGGGAAATGAGCAGTTCTTC.